This TCR beta chain stems from a study of blood T cells in healthy people across ages. Study conclusions and caveats: Calculation of diversity from one million T cells yielded estimates considered to be underestimates.

Alongside a J-beta primer mix, a sample-barcoded 5' primer served in a second PCR lasting about 7 to 11 cycles. Each of the cDNA molecules was tagged by a template-switch adaptor with 12 random nucleotides. TCRdb reanalysed the 5' RACE reads using MiXCR and keeps one entry per CDR3 protein. This sample has roughly 680,000 distinct CDR3 sequences; roughly half occur once, and the top ten carry about 13%. Remarks on this clonotype: Its target is not known.

This CDR3 is 14 amino acids long. With 7 bases clipped from V and 3 bases from J, the junction kept 11 bases outside the gene matches. Looked up from germline, CDR1 is SQVTM and CDR2 is ANQGSEA. The TCR comes from an elderly woman in good health. The genes are TRBV29-1 and TRBJ2-7, with 8 nucleotides matching TRBD1. What was sequenced was blood. This chain's CDR3 is CSAGSRTGFYEQYF. The CDR3 nucleotides are TGCAGCGCCGGGTCGAGGACAGGGTTCTACGAGCAGTACTTC.